This is a list of T cell receptor beta chains from one sample in a study of T-cell reconstitution after alpha-beta-depleted transplantation in children. TCRdb fed the PCR reads into MiXCR, producing one record per CDR3 protein. The repertoire includes a few hundred thousand distinct CDR3 sequences, approximately 7.3% of them detected once, and 9.1% sits in the top ten. The sequenced sample was peripheral blood, obtained 360 days after TCRalphabeta/CD19-depleted stem cell transplant. Every receptor here comes from a female patient aged 2 to 10 who had a stem cell transplant for Fanconi anemia, so the T cells may come from the graft donor. Both conserved end residues are part of each CDR3. D genes are given only for firm matches. Expanded clones get a size class; other rows say once, few or many, or leave the size out.

>TRBV29-1|TRBJ1-2|TRBD1|few
CSVEDQRGRYYGYTF
TGCAGCGTTGAAGATCAGAGGGGGCGTTACTATGGCTACACCTTC
>TRBV7-9|TRBJ2-1|.|many
CASSLLDNEQFF
TGTGCCAGCAGCTTACTCGACAATGAGCAGTTCTTC
>TRBV12-3/TRBV12-4|TRBJ2-1|.|many
CASSTTGGTYNEQFF
TGTGCCAGCAGTACTACTGGCGGGACCTACAATGAGCAGTTCTTC
>TRBV10-3|TRBJ1-1|.|.
CAISVDRSLNTEAFF
TGTGCCATCAGTGTTGACAGGAGCTTGAACACTGAAGCTTTCTTT
>TRBV21-1|TRBJ2-7|.|few
CASSNANRDLRQYF
TGTGCCAGCAGCAACGCGAATAGGGACCTCCGGCAGTACTTC
>TRBV24-1|TRBJ1-5|.|few
CAAGVPRVVNQPQHF
TGTGCCGCCGGCGTCCCCAGGGTAGTCAATCAGCCCCAGCATTTT
>TRBV7-2|TRBJ2-1|.|many
CASSIQGWERAYNEQFF
TGTGCCAGCAGCATCCAGGGTTGGGAGCGTGCCTACAATGAGCAGTTCTTC
>TRBV19|TRBJ2-7|TRBD1|.
CASRPGQGFYEQYF
TGTGCCAGTAGACCGGGACAGGGCTTTTACGAGCAGTACTTC
>TRBV6-5|TRBJ2-7|TRBD1|many
CAGARQGHYEQYF
TGTGCCGGAGCGCGACAGGGACACTACGAGCAGTACTTC
>TRBV27|TRBJ2-7|.|.
CASSLGPGDTYEQYF
TGTGCCAGCAGTTTAGGGCCAGGGGATACCTACGAGCAGTACTTC
>TRBV12-3/TRBV12-4|TRBJ1-6|.|many
CASSPRQNSPLHF
TGTGCCAGCAGTCCGCGACAGAATTCACCCCTCCACTTT
>TRBV24-1|TRBJ2-1|TRBD2|few
CATSGLAGQETYNEQFF
TGTGCCACCAGTGGGTTAGCGGGGCAGGAAACCTACAATGAGCAGTTCTTC
>TRBV5-4|TRBJ2-7|.|many
CASSLDGSYEQYF
TGTGCCAGCAGCTTGGACGGTTCCTACGAGCAGTACTTC
>TRBV20-1|TRBJ1-1|.|.
CSATTDMNTEAFF
TGCAGTGCTACGACAGATATGAACACTGAAGCTTTCTTT
>TRBV9|TRBJ1-1|.|few
CASSVVGVMNTEAFF
TGTGCCAGCAGCGTAGTAGGCGTTATGAACACTGAAGCTTTCTTT
>TRBV25-1|TRBJ2-3|.|many
CASSDRNTDTQYF
TGTGCCAGCAGTGACAGGAACACAGATACGCAGTATTTT